This TCR beta chain emerged from a study of radiotherapy plus CTLA-4 blockade in lung cancer. This clone was detected only once. The method was immunoSEQ multiplex PCR; TCRdb's version includes in-frame clones alone and lacks a portion of them. In the table there are approximately 76,000 clones, around 81% of which are singletons. Trimming took 1 base from V and 5 from J, leaving 15 bases between them. The CDR3 sequence is 15 residues long. The germline gives CDR1 SGDLS, CDR2 YYNGEE. The chain uses TRBV9 and TRBJ1-1; D is perhaps TRBD1 (5 bases). The specimen comprised peripheral blood, sampled from a patient treated with radiotherapy plus ipilimumab. This sequence was found in a human donor with non-small cell lung cancer who had a partial response to radiotherapy plus ipilimumab. Some clones in this sample may be carry-over from other donors' samples. For the CDR3, the DNA is TGTGCCAGCAGCGTATTGGCAGGGTATTTGACTGAAGCTTTCTTT. It encodes CASSVLAGYLTEAFF.